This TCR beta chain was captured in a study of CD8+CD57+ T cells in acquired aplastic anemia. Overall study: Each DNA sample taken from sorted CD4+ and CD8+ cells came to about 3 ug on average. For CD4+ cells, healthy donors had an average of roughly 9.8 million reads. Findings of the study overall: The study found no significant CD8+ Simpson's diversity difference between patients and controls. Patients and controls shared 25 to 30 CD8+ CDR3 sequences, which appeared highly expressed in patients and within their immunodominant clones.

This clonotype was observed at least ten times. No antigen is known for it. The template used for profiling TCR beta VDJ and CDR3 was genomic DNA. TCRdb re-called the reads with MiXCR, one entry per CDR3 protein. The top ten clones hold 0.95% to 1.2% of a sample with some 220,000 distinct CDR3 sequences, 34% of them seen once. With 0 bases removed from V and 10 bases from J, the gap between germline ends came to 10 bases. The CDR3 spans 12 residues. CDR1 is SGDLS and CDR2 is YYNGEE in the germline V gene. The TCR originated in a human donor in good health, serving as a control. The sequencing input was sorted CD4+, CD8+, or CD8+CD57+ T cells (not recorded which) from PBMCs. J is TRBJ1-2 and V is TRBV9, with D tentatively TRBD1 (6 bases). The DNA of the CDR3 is TGTGCCAGCAGCGTAGCTACGGGGGCCTACACCTTC. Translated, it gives CASSVATGAYTF.